Listed here are 18 T cell receptor beta chains from one sample, sequenced in a study of T cell responses to AZD1222 COVID-19 vaccine. Some clones are missing from TCRdb's copy, which holds only in-frame ones; the method was immunoSEQ multiplex PCR. The sample has some 79,000 clones, over 70% seen once. The sample consisted of peripheral blood, taken 28 days after the second AZD1222 dose. The receptors here all came from an adult who received the AZD1222 COVID-19 vaccine.

This clone was detected once. The gene calls are TRBV5-8 and TRBJ2-1; 7 bases agree with TRBD1. CDR1 is SGHTS, CDR2 YDEGEE, per germline. V shed 5 bases and J 6 bases; nucleotides not matched to a gene: 8. The CDR3 has 14 residues. CDR3 coding DNA: TGTGCCAGCAGTTTAGGGGGCGCGATCAATGAGCAGTTCTTC. Protein sequence: CASSLGGAINEQFF.

V usage is TRBV27 and J usage is TRBJ2-7; maybe TRBD2 (6 bases). The CDR3 loop spans 15 amino acids. Trimming took 3 bases from V and 2 from J, leaving 14 bases between them. CDR1 and CDR2 (germline): MNHEY, SMNVEV (reference sequence). CDR3 in DNA: TGTGCCAGCAGTTTCGGAGGGGAACTGGCCTACGAGCAGTACTTC. As protein: CASSFGGELAYEQYF.

The gene calls are TRBV2 and TRBJ1-3, with 10 bases identical to TRBD1. V lost 6 bases, J lost 4 bases, and 3 bases stayed unmatched. Germline V gene sequence: CDR1 SNHLY, CDR2 FYNNEI. This CDR3 spans 14 amino acids. CDR3 nucleotides: TGTGCCAGCAGAGCGACAGGGGGCGGAAACACCATATATTTT. It codes for CASRATGGGNTIYF.

The chain joins TRBV6-5 to TRBJ2-3, with TRBD2 matching over 10 bases. This CDR3 is built from 15 residues. Germline values: CDR1 MNHEY, CDR2 SVGAGI. V lost 6 bases and J lost 2; bases outside the gene matches: 5. The CDR3 region is CASRRLAGSTDTQYF. The CDR3 DNA reads as TGTGCCAGCAGGAGACTAGCGGGCTCCACAGATACGCAGTATTTT.

This clone was seen a handful of times. The rearrangement uses TRBV5-6 and TRBJ1-1; D is possibly TRBD1 (5 bases). The germline V gene has CDR1 SGHDT and CDR2 YYEEEE. The CDR3 runs 14 residues. With 3 bases removed from V and 4 bases from J, the gap between germline ends came to 13 bases. DNA of the CDR3: TGTGCCAGCAGCTGGGGCCAAGGGGTCACTGAAGCTTTCTTT. It yields the protein CASSWGQGVTEAFF.

This clone was counted a few times. The chain uses TRBV5-6 and TRBJ1-2, with 10 positions matching TRBD1. Germline CDR1 is SGHDT and CDR2 is YYEEEE. The CDR3 contains 14 residues. With V trimmed by 4 bases and J by 8 bases, 8 bases remained unmatched. CDR3 in DNA: TGTGCCAGCAGCGGTTCGACAGGGGGCGGCGGCTACACCTTC. It specifies CASSGSTGGGGYTF.

This clone appeared once. The V gene is TRBV13, the J gene TRBJ1-3, with a weak D call TRBD1 (5 bases). The CDR3 extends over 14 amino acids. Germline CDR1 reads PRHDT; CDR2 reads FYEKMQ (reference sequence). Trimming removed 5 bases at V and 3 bases at J, with 11 bases between. The CDR3 DNA sequence: TGTGCCAGCAGCCCGCCCGACAGTGGAAACACCATATATTTT. It yields the protein CASSPPDSGNTIYF.

This chain joins TRBV7-6 and TRBJ2-3; the match to TRBD1 covers 8 bases. Germline assignment: CDR1 SGHVS and CDR2 FNYEAQ. The CDR3 runs 15 residues. V lost 5 bases and J lost 5; bases outside the gene matches: 9. In DNA form, the CDR3 reads TGTGCCAGCAGCCGCAGCCGGGACAGGAGAGATACGCAGTATTTT. Translating it yields CASSRSRDRRDTQYF. The variable domain in full, completed from reference TRBV7-6 and TRBJ2-3, reads GAGVSQSPRYKVTKRGQDVALRCDPISGHVSLYWYRQALGQGPEFLTYFNYEAQQDKSGLPNDRFSAERPEGSISTLTIQRTEQRDSAMYRCASSRSRDRRDTQYFGPGTRLTVL.

The V call is TRBV18, the J call TRBJ1-6; 7 bases align to TRBD1. The CDR3 extends over 14 amino acids. Germline trimming cut 4 bases from V and 10 bases from J; bases unmatched to any gene: 7. Germline values: CDR1 KGHSH, CDR2 LQKENI. The CDR3 loop reads CASSQETGNSPLHF. The DNA of the CDR3 is TGTGCCAGCTCACAAGAGACAGGGAACTCACCCCTCCACTTT.

Details on this clone: In the same sample, other DNA sequences code for this CDR3. The chain couples TRBV5-1 to TRBJ2-7; D is undetermined. Per the germline V gene, CDR1 is SGHRS and CDR2 is YFSETQ. The CDR3 has 12 amino acids. Trimming stripped 0 bases from V and 1 base from J, with 2 bases between. The CDR3 DNA reads TGCGCCAGCAGCTTGGAATCCTACGAGCAGTACTTC. Encoded protein: CASSLESYEQYF.

This clone was seen just once. The V gene is TRBV7-2, the J gene TRBJ2-7, with D possibly matching TRBD2 (5 bases). Trimming took off 5 bases at V and 2 bases at J, with 13 bases between the two ends. CDR3 length: 14 residues. CDR1 is SGHTA and CDR2 is FQGNSA in the germline V gene. CDR3 sequence reads: CASSTDRGPYEQYF. In DNA, the CDR3 is TGTGCCAGCAGCACGGATCGAGGGCCCTACGAGCAGTACTTC.

This chain joins TRBV7-2 and TRBJ2-7; the D is unclear. This CDR3 has 10 amino acids. Per the germline V gene, CDR1 is SGHTA and CDR2 is FQGNSA. Trimming pared 8 bases from V and 3 bases from J, leaving 5 bases between. This CDR3 is CASGDYEQYF. CDR3 nucleotides: TGTGCCAGCGGCGACTACGAGCAGTACTTC.

The chain combines TRBV28 with TRBJ2-1, with 7 bases lining up with TRBD2. Germline CDR1 reads MDHEN; CDR2 reads SYDVKM. The V gene end was trimmed by 3 bases and the J gene end by 7 bases; junction bases not matched to a gene: 6. CDR3 length equals 14 residues. In DNA form, the CDR3 reads TGTGCCAGCAGTTTGCGGCTAGCGGAAAATGAGCAGTTCTTC. Its translation: CASSLRLAENEQFF.

This chain connects TRBV7-9 to TRBJ2-1, with 10 nucleotides matching TRBD2. The ends lost 3 bases at V and 9 bases at J; junction bases unmatched: 2. Germline V lookup: CDR1 SEHNR, CDR2 FQNEAQ (reference sequence). The CDR3 has 13 residues. The CDR3 loop is CASSFSGGFEQFF. DNA for the CDR3: TGTGCCAGCAGCTTTAGCGGGGGGTTTGAGCAGTTCTTC.

This clone was seen once. J is TRBJ2-5 and V is TRBV7-2; the D is unclear. Trimming removed 3 bases at V and 6 bases at J, with 5 bases between. The germline gives CDR1 SGHTA, CDR2 FQGNSA. CDR3 length: 11 residues. The CDR3 DNA reads TGTGCCAGCAGCTTCGGGCAGACCCAGTACTTC. It is translated as CASSFGQTQYF.

V usage is TRBV3-1 (or the pseudogene TRBV3-2) and J usage is TRBJ1-1; D unclear. The CDR3 runs 14 residues. Germline V gene lookup returns CDR1 LGHDT and CDR2 YNNKEL (reference sequence). Trimming cost V 2 bases and J 1 base, with 8 bases left between them. CDR3 bases: TGTGCCAGCAGCCAATGGACCCAGAACACTGAAGCTTTCTTT. Amino acids: CASSQWTQNTEAFF.

V usage is TRBV29-1 and J usage is TRBJ1-4, with D uncertain. The CDR3 is made up of 13 amino acids. V was trimmed by 6 bases and J by 2 bases, leaving 10 bases between them. Germline CDR1 and CDR2: SQVTM and ANQGSEA. This chain's CDR3 is CSVWGKTNEKLFF. Here the CDR3 DNA reads TGCAGCGTATGGGGAAAGACTAATGAAAAACTGTTTTTT.

V is TRBV7-2 and J is TRBJ1-2; D uncertain. Germline lookup yields CDR1 SGHTA and CDR2 FQGNSA. V lost 3 bases, J lost 6 bases, and 8 bases lay in between. This CDR3 contains 12 residues. The CDR3 sequence is CASSLLTDGYTF. CDR3 nucleotide sequence: TGTGCCAGCAGCTTGTTAACAGATGGCTACACCTTC.